The subject of this entry is one TCR beta chain. The antigen is undetermined. This entry is derived from a study of T-cell memory formation after mild COVID-19. Regarding the study as a whole: SARS-CoV-2 specificity of second-wave clones peaking day 37 was unconfirmed. Some clones that responded were present in memory (sampled pre-infection), which suggests cross-reactive memory joined. Contracting clones from day 15 to 85 showed balanced CD4/CD8; later expanders favored CD4+.

The CDR3 runs 15 residues. V lost 5 bases to trimming and J lost 5 bases; unmatched junction nucleotides: 11. Germline V CDR1 and CDR2: SEHNR, FQNEAQ (reference sequence). From 5'RACE with constant-segment primers came TCR alpha and TCR beta cDNA libraries that carried sample barcodes and UMIs. TCRdb fed the 5' RACE reads into MiXCR, producing one record per CDR3 protein. The data show 580,000 or so distinct CDR3 sequences, around 16% seen once. The V and J genes are TRBV7-9 and TRBJ1-1; 7 bases line up with TRBD1. Specimen: PBMCs or a T cell subset sorted from them (not recorded which). The receptor's source is an adult woman who had mild COVID-19 (a few samples of this study predate the infection). Cell type and time point are not known. CDR3 nucleotide sequence: TGTGCCAGCAGCCTCTGGGACAGCCAGTTTACTGAAGCTTTCTTT. Its translation: CASSLWDSQFTEAFF.